Below, one TCR beta chain is given with its context. This entry comes from a study of sequential checkpoint blockade in melanoma. Clones were read by immunoSEQ multiplex PCR, and TCRdb kept only the in-frame ones, dropping some. The data contain roughly 20,000 clones, around 70% of them singletons. The treatment denotes: randomized to nivolumab then ipilimumab (arm A) or the reverse (arm B). Trimming left V 8 bases short and J 2 bases short, with 13 bases between. The CDR3 extends over 13 amino acids. The germline V gene encodes CDR1 MNHEY and CDR2 SMNVEV (reference sequence). The sample in question was CD8+ T cells sorted from blood (inferred from file names), obtained from a patient given nivolumab and ipilimumab in sequence. The receptor comes from a human donor with melanoma. The chain carries TRBV27 and TRBJ2-7; D call uncertain. The DNA of the CDR3 is TGTGCCAGCGCCATCGCACGGGCCTACGAGCAGTACTTC. It yields the protein CASAIARAYEQYF.